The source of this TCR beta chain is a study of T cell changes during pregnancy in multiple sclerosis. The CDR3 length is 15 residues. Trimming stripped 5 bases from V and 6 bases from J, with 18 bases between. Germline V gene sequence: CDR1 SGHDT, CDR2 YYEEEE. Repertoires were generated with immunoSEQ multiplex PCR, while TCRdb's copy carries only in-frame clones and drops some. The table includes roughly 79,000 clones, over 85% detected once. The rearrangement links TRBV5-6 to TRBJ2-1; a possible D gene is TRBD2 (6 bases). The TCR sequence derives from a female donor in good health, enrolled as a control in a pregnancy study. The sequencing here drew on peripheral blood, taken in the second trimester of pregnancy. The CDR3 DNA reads TGTGCCAGCAGTTACACTAGCAAGGGGTTCAATGAGCAGTTCTTC. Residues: CASSYTSKGFNEQFF.